Listed here is a single T cell receptor beta chain. This CDR3 is 12 amino acids long. Germline CDR1 reads MNHNS; CDR2 reads SASEGT. Deletions cut 11 bases from V and 2 bases from J, with 13 bases between. RNA served as the template for amplifying TCR beta CDR3 regions. HTBI-primed first-round RT-PCR preceded second-round multiplex PCR. TCRdb ran MiXCR on the multiplex PCR reads and lists one entry per CDR3 protein. The table includes some 160,000 distinct CDR3 sequences, just under 40% detected once. The data originate from a study of Graves' ophthalmopathy and Graves' hyperthyroidism. The sequencing sample was made of peripheral blood. The TCR originated in a man aged 25 to 40 with Graves' ophthalmopathy. The rearrangement links TRBV6-1 to TRBJ2-7; no clear D gene. CDR3 nucleotides: TGTGCCGGCACCGGCGGAGCCTACGAGCAGTACTTC. Translating gives CAGTGGAYEQYF.